This is a list of T cell receptor beta chains from one sample in a study of T-cell reconstitution after alpha-beta-depleted transplantation in children. MiXCR, run by TCRdb on the PCR reads, gives a single entry per CDR3 protein. The sample contains a few hundred thousand distinct CDR3 sequences, 20% to 30% of which appear only once. Source: PBMCs, mostly from graft donor cells, taken 360 days after TCRalphabeta/CD19-depleted stem cell transplant. Every receptor here comes from a female patient between 2 and 15 years old who had a stem cell transplant for congenital amegakaryocytic thrombocytopenia, so the T cells may come from the graft donor. The CDR3 runs from the conserved cysteine through the conserved F or W. Each record gives: V gene, J gene, D gene, clone size, CDR3 protein, CDR3 DNA. A D gene is named only where the DNA matches it firmly. Clone size is given for some rows only: seen once, a few or many times, or a class if the clone is expanded.

v_call: TRBV6-6
j_call: TRBJ2-7
d_call: NA
clone_size: few
cdr3_aa: CASRPLNTYEQYF
cdr3_nt: TGTGCCAGCCGTCCCCTCAACACCTACGAGCAGTACTTC

v_call: TRBV4-1
j_call: TRBJ1-3
d_call: NA
clone_size: NA
cdr3_aa: CASSQDLWDFGNTIYF
cdr3_nt: TGCGCCAGCAGCCAAGATCTCTGGGACTTTGGAAACACCATATATTTT

v_call: TRBV28
j_call: TRBJ2-1
d_call: NA
clone_size: few
cdr3_aa: CASSLGRINEQFF
cdr3_nt: TGTGCCAGCAGTTTAGGGAGGATTAATGAGCAGTTCTTC

v_call: TRBV20-1
j_call: TRBJ2-2
d_call: NA
clone_size: NA
cdr3_aa: CSARGGEDTGELFF
cdr3_nt: TGCAGTGCTAGAGGGGGTGAGGACACCGGGGAGCTGTTTTTT

v_call: TRBV6-2/TRBV6-3
j_call: TRBJ1-1
d_call: NA
clone_size: many
cdr3_aa: CASSYDTRGRALTEAFF
cdr3_nt: TGTGCCAGCAGTTATGATACACGGGGGCGCGCGTTGACTGAAGCTTTCTTT

v_call: TRBV7-7
j_call: TRBJ2-5
d_call: NA
clone_size: NA
cdr3_aa: CASSLDSGSAETQYF
cdr3_nt: TGTGCCAGCAGCTTAGATTCCGGGAGTGCCGAGACCCAGTACTTC

v_call: TRBV11-2
j_call: TRBJ2-5
d_call: TRBD2
clone_size: NA
cdr3_aa: CASGLLAGGQETQYF
cdr3_nt: TGTGCCAGCGGTTTACTAGCGGGAGGCCAAGAGACCCAGTACTTC

v_call: TRBV18
j_call: TRBJ2-1
d_call: TRBD2
clone_size: NA
cdr3_aa: CASSPASGTYNEQFF
cdr3_nt: TGTGCCAGCTCGCCAGCTAGCGGTACTTACAATGAGCAGTTCTTC

v_call: TRBV28
j_call: TRBJ2-7
d_call: TRBD1
clone_size: NA
cdr3_aa: CASSLRGQGRVEQYF
cdr3_nt: TGTGCCAGCAGTTTACGCGGACAGGGGAGGGTCGAGCAGTACTTC

v_call: TRBV20-1
j_call: TRBJ2-5
d_call: NA
clone_size: few
cdr3_aa: CSASVWSGQETQYF
cdr3_nt: TGCAGTGCTAGTGTGTGGTCAGGACAAGAGACCCAGTACTTC

v_call: TRBV5-6
j_call: TRBJ2-3
d_call: TRBD2
clone_size: many
cdr3_aa: CASSLVVMAGGTDTQYF
cdr3_nt: TGTGCCAGCAGCTTGGTAGTAATGGCGGGAGGAACCGATACGCAGTATTTT

v_call: TRBV5-4
j_call: TRBJ2-3
d_call: NA
clone_size: NA
cdr3_aa: CASSKGLNTDTQYF
cdr3_nt: TGTGCCAGCAGCAAAGGACTCAACACAGATACGCAGTATTTT

v_call: TRBV5-8
j_call: TRBJ2-5
d_call: TRBD2
clone_size: many
cdr3_aa: CASSTGLAGVRWETQYF
cdr3_nt: TGTGCCAGCAGCACAGGACTAGCGGGAGTTCGTTGGGAGACCCAGTACTTC

v_call: TRBV7-2
j_call: TRBJ1-2
d_call: NA
clone_size: few
cdr3_aa: CASRIQGSSNYGYTF
cdr3_nt: TGTGCCAGCAGAATTCAAGGGAGTTCTAACTATGGCTACACCTTC

v_call: TRBV27
j_call: TRBJ1-3
d_call: NA
clone_size: NA
cdr3_aa: CASSPLRHSGNTIYF
cdr3_nt: TGTGCCAGCAGTCCCCTCCGACACTCTGGAAACACCATATATTTT

v_call: TRBV27
j_call: TRBJ1-1
d_call: TRBD1
clone_size: few
cdr3_aa: CASSLSTGGYTEAFF
cdr3_nt: TGTGCCAGCAGTTTGTCAACAGGGGGCTACACTGAAGCTTTCTTT

v_call: TRBV7-2
j_call: TRBJ2-3
d_call: NA
clone_size: NA
cdr3_aa: CASSPTVTDTQYF
cdr3_nt: TGTGCCAGCAGCCCGACTGTCACAGATACGCAGTATTTT

v_call: TRBV9
j_call: TRBJ2-1
d_call: TRBD2
clone_size: NA
cdr3_aa: CASSSGLAGRDFHNEQFF
cdr3_nt: TGTGCCAGCAGCTCAGGACTAGCGGGGAGGGATTTCCACAATGAGCAGTTCTTC

v_call: TRBV12-3/TRBV12-4
j_call: TRBJ1-2
d_call: TRBD1
clone_size: NA
cdr3_aa: CASSLGQGIEYGYTF
cdr3_nt: TGTGCCAGCAGTTTAGGACAGGGGATTGAGTATGGCTACACCTTC

v_call: TRBV4-1
j_call: TRBJ1-1
d_call: TRBD1
clone_size: NA
cdr3_aa: CASSQPGGTEAFF
cdr3_nt: TGCGCCAGCAGCCAACCAGGGGGCACTGAAGCTTTCTTT

v_call: TRBV3-1
j_call: TRBJ1-5
d_call: TRBD1
clone_size: few
cdr3_aa: CASSPGGSQPQHF
cdr3_nt: TGTGCCAGCAGCCCAGGGGGTAGTCAGCCCCAGCATTTT

v_call: TRBV5-4
j_call: TRBJ2-7
d_call: NA
clone_size: NA
cdr3_aa: CASSLVRGEQYF
cdr3_nt: TGTGCCAGCAGCTTGGTCAGGGGAGAGCAGTACTTC

v_call: TRBV20-1
j_call: TRBJ2-3
d_call: NA
clone_size: NA
cdr3_aa: CSARLARLGTDTQYF
cdr3_nt: TGCAGTGCTAGGCTGGCCCGGTTAGGCACAGATACGCAGTATTTT

v_call: TRBV18
j_call: TRBJ2-5
d_call: NA
clone_size: once
cdr3_aa: CASSPLRGETQYF
cdr3_nt: TGTGCCAGCTCACCCTTGAGAGGGGAGACCCAGTACTTC

v_call: TRBV4-3
j_call: TRBJ2-7
d_call: TRBD2
clone_size: once
cdr3_aa: CASSQGLAGAASSYDQYF
cdr3_nt: TGCGCCAGCAGCCAGGGACTAGCGGGAGCGGCAAGCTCCTACGACCAGTACTTC

v_call: TRBV29-1
j_call: TRBJ1-3
d_call: NA
clone_size: few
cdr3_aa: CSVELLYSGNTIYF
cdr3_nt: TGCAGCGTTGAACTTTTGTACTCTGGAAACACCATATATTTT

v_call: TRBV11-2
j_call: TRBJ1-1
d_call: TRBD1
clone_size: NA
cdr3_aa: CASSLVRSGGPNTEAFF
cdr3_nt: TGTGCCAGCAGCTTAGTAAGGTCAGGGGGCCCTAACACTGAAGCTTTCTTT

v_call: TRBV10-3
j_call: TRBJ2-3
d_call: NA
clone_size: many
cdr3_aa: CAISWDGTDTQYF
cdr3_nt: TGTGCCATCAGCTGGGACGGCACAGATACGCAGTATTTT

v_call: TRBV28
j_call: TRBJ1-5
d_call: NA
clone_size: many
cdr3_aa: CASSFDSNQPQHF
cdr3_nt: TGTGCCAGCAGCTTCGACAGTAATCAGCCCCAGCATTTT

v_call: TRBV18
j_call: TRBJ2-5
d_call: NA
clone_size: few
cdr3_aa: CASSPQVREPYQETQYF
cdr3_nt: TGTGCCAGCTCACCACAAGTACGAGAACCGTACCAAGAGACCCAGTACTTC

v_call: TRBV29-1
j_call: TRBJ2-7
d_call: NA
clone_size: many
cdr3_aa: CSVLEGGSYEQYF
cdr3_nt: TGCAGCGTGCTCGAAGGGGGCTCCTACGAGCAGTACTTC

v_call: TRBV15
j_call: TRBJ2-3
d_call: NA
clone_size: NA
cdr3_aa: CATSRVRRTVVTQYF
cdr3_nt: TGTGCCACCAGCAGAGTACGAAGGACTGTAGTTACGCAGTATTTT

v_call: TRBV30
j_call: TRBJ2-5
d_call: NA
clone_size: NA
cdr3_aa: CAGTAIQETQYF
cdr3_nt: TGTGCCGGGACTGCCATTCAAGAGACCCAGTACTTC

v_call: TRBV11-2
j_call: TRBJ2-7
d_call: TRBD2
clone_size: NA
cdr3_aa: CASSQSGRWFYEQYF
cdr3_nt: TGTGCCAGCAGCCAGAGCGGGAGGTGGTTTTACGAGCAGTACTTC

v_call: TRBV28
j_call: TRBJ2-5
d_call: TRBD1
clone_size: many
cdr3_aa: CASSPGQGLTQYF
cdr3_nt: TGTGCCAGCAGTCCTGGACAGGGGTTGACCCAGTACTTC

v_call: TRBV27
j_call: TRBJ2-7
d_call: TRBD2
clone_size: few
cdr3_aa: CASGLTSGRVYEQYF
cdr3_nt: TGTGCCAGCGGTTTAACTAGCGGGAGGGTCTACGAGCAGTACTTC

v_call: TRBV20-1
j_call: TRBJ2-1
d_call: TRBD2
clone_size: NA
cdr3_aa: CSARDYGRAGNEQFF
cdr3_nt: TGCAGTGCTAGAGATTACGGGAGGGCGGGTAATGAGCAGTTCTTC

v_call: TRBV12-3/TRBV12-4
j_call: TRBJ2-7
d_call: NA
clone_size: many
cdr3_aa: CASSPYGTTSSYEQYF
cdr3_nt: TGTGCCAGCAGCCCCTATGGGACAACTAGCTCCTACGAGCAGTACTTC